This TCR beta chain was sequenced for a study of T cells after posttransplantation cyclophosphamide. Study observations and caveats: TRB overlap between skin or GI tissue T cells and blood was limited.

Comment on this clone: Antigen unknown.

The CDR3 runs 13 residues. CDR1 and CDR2 from the germline V gene are GTSNPN and SVGIG (reference sequence). V dropped 4 bases and J dropped 8 bases, with 17 bases sitting between them. Clones were read by immunoSEQ multiplex PCR, and TCRdb kept only the in-frame ones, dropping some. The profile shows about 47,000 clones, roughly nine tenths of them singletons. This chain links TRBV30 with TRBJ1-2, with D uncertain. The material sequenced was PBMCs. The sequence was collected from a woman aged 45-59 years in good health and a related stem cell transplant donor. CDR3 nucleotides: TGTGCCTGGAATGTGGGCCCAAAAACGGGCTACACCTTC. The encoded protein is CAWNVGPKTGYTF.